Shown below are 17 T cell receptor beta chains from a single sample sequenced in a study of vaccination and CD4 T cells after COVID-19. No antigen has been assigned to these receptors. Cultured CD4+ T-cell DNA underwent Oncomine TCR Beta short-read sequencing. TCRdb re-called the PCR reads through MiXCR, storing one row per CDR3 protein. This sample has about 14,000 distinct CDR3 sequences, with more than 20% found just once. The treatment was: approximately nine-day PBMC culture with coronavirus spike peptide pools or control peptides (ViraFEST assay). Sequenced input: cultured CD4+ T cells from blood. The receptors originated from a human donor with COVID-19.

This clonotype is termed medium-sized. This sequence joins TRBV6-5 and TRBJ1-2, with 8 bases lining up with TRBD1. Germline loops: CDR1 MNHEY, CDR2 SVGAGI. There are 15 residues in the CDR3. Losses at the gene ends were 2 bases for V and 6 bases for J; bases not matched to a gene: 8. The CDR3 is CASSYLGQGRHGYTF. The CDR3 DNA follows: TGTGCCAGCAGTTACCTAGGACAGGGACGTCATGGCTACACCTTC.

Sample share makes this clonotype medium-sized (0.01 to 0.1%). V and J are TRBV7-2 and TRBJ1-2, with no clear D. The germline V and J ends were trimmed by 4 bases and 3 bases, with 15 bases remaining between them. This CDR3 contains 15 residues. CDR1 is SGHTA, CDR2 FQGNSA, per germline. Here the CDR3 DNA reads TGTGCCAGCAGCTCCCAAGAGCGCAGCTACTATGGCTACACCTTC. Its translation: CASSSQERSYYGYTF.

This clonotype was seen a few times. The rearrangement uses TRBV20-1 and TRBJ2-3; tentative D call: TRBD2 (7 bases). The V end was cut by 5 bases, the J end by 4 bases, with 16 bases between. The CDR3 contains 14 residues. The germline CDR1 and CDR2 sequences are DFQATT and SNEGSKA (reference sequence). The CDR3 DNA reads TGCAGTGCTTATAGAGGGGGGGCCGCAGATACGCAGTATTTT. Residues: CSAYRGGAADTQYF.

There are a few counts of this clonotype. The CDR3 DNA follows: TGTGCCAGCAGCGTAGCAGGGGAAGGCCCCCAGCATTTT. It yields the protein CASSVAGEGPQHF. The chain employs TRBV9 and TRBJ1-5; weak D call: TRBD1 (6 bases). Germline CDR1 reads SGDLS; CDR2 reads YYNGEE. The CDR3 spans 13 residues. V was shortened by 0 bases and J by 10 bases, with 11 bases between the two germline ends.

The chain joins TRBV28 to TRBJ2-1, with 8 bases fitting TRBD1. The V gene end was trimmed by 6 bases and the J gene end by 15 bases; junction bases not matched to a gene: 10. CDR1 MDHEN and CDR2 SYDVKM come from the germline V gene. The CDR3 totals 12 residues. The CDR3 DNA reads TGTGCCAGCAGATCTACAGGGGGAGTAGGGTTCTTC. Protein: CASRSTGGVGFF.

The table lists this clonotype with a few counts. The chain uses TRBV6-2 or TRBV6-3 and TRBJ1-2, with a weak D call TRBD1 (5 bases). CDR1 and CDR2 (germline): MNHEY, SVGEGT. The ends were cut back, 6 bases at V and 8 bases at J, with 13 bases in the middle. The CDR3 length is 12 residues. The CDR3 region has the DNA TGTGCCAGCAGAACCGGGACGTCCGGCTACACCTTC. This gives the protein CASRTGTSGYTF.

Remarks on this clonotype: This clone may be a read error of a much larger clone one base away. This likely comes from a read error, as the CDR3 has no conserved phenylalanine or tryptophan at its end. This sequence joins TRBV6-1 and TRBJ1-5, with D possibly matching TRBD1 (5 bases). The CDR3 is 13 amino acids. Trimming removed 4 bases at V and 5 bases at J, with 9 bases between. From germline, CDR1 is MNHNS and CDR2 SASEGT. DNA of the CDR3: TGTGCCAGCAGTGTGGGGCCAGATCAGCCCCAGCATTCT. This translates into CASSVGPDQPQHS.

In its sample, this clonotype was seen a few times. The rearrangement links TRBV5-1 to TRBJ1-1; 8 bases are shared with TRBD1. Trimming removed 3 bases from V and 2 bases from J; junction bases left unmatched: 3. CDR3 length equals 14 residues. The germline V gene encodes CDR1 SGHRS and CDR2 YFSETQ. CDR3 sequence: CASSWGQDNTEAFF. CDR3 sequence (DNA): TGCGCCAGCAGCTGGGGACAGGATAACACTGAAGCTTTCTTT.

V is TRBV10-3 and J is TRBJ2-3, with a tentative D call TRBD1 (6 bases). Trimming shortened V by 2 bases and J by 2 bases, and 14 bases separated the two germline ends. The CDR3 totals 16 residues. Germline CDR1 is ENHRY and CDR2 is SYGVKD. In DNA, the CDR3 is TGTGCCATCAGTGAGCAAGACAGGACAAACACAGATACGCAGTATTTT. This gives the protein CAISEQDRTNTDTQYF.

CDR3 sequence: CASTRRFSGGLNTGELFF. DNA for the CDR3: TGTGCCAGCACCAGAAGGTTTAGCGGGGGCCTGAACACCGGGGAGCTGTTTTTT. J is TRBJ2-2 and V is TRBV6-1, with 9 positions matching TRBD2. With V trimmed by 7 bases and J by 1 base, 13 bases remained unmatched. The CDR3 consists of 18 residues. CDR1 is MNHNS, CDR2 SASEGT, per germline.

A few counts support this clonotype. The rearrangement joins TRBV27 to TRBJ1-4; the D is unclear. V was trimmed by 0 bases and J by 6 bases, leaving 11 bases between them. CDR1 is MNHEY and CDR2 is SMNVEV in the germline V gene (reference sequence). The CDR3 has 15 amino acids. CDR3 nucleotide sequence: TGTGCCAGCAGTTTATCGGGCAGCTCCTATGAAAAACTGTTTTTT. It is translated as CASSLSGSSYEKLFF.

Relative to its sample, this clonotype is medium-sized. The CDR3 bases are TGTGCCAGTAGTATAGATGTCACGGGAACAGGGACGGTTGGGGGCTACACCTTC. It codes for CASSIDVTGTGTVGGYTF. The chain couples TRBV19 to TRBJ1-2; D is possibly TRBD1 (6 bases). Trimming took off 0 bases at V and 8 bases at J, with 25 bases between the two ends. Germline V CDR1 and CDR2: LNHDA, SQIVND (reference sequence). This CDR3 is 18 amino acids long.

V is TRBV6-1 and J is TRBJ1-4; D unclear. The CDR3 length is 12 residues. Germline V lookup: CDR1 MNHNS, CDR2 SASEGT. Trimming removed 7 bases at V and 11 bases at J, with 14 bases between. The CDR3 coding sequence is TGTGCCAGCACCTCGATGGGCGGTAAACTGTTTTTT. This codes for CASTSMGGKLFF.

The V call is TRBV19, the J call TRBJ1-2, with no clear D. This CDR3 region has 15 residues. Between the trimmed V and J ends, which lost 4 bases and 0 bases, there was a span of 12 bases. Per germline, CDR1 LNHDA and CDR2 SQIVND (reference sequence). The CDR3 nucleotides are TGTGCCAGTAGTAGCCCCGGGCCTCCTAACTATGGCTACACCTTC. Its translation is CASSSPGPPNYGYTF.

J is TRBJ2-7 and V is TRBV20-1; D uncertain. Deletions cut 3 bases from V and 1 base from J, with 16 bases between. The CDR3 is made up of 15 amino acids. Germline CDR1 DFQATT, CDR2 SNEGSKA (reference sequence). In nucleotides, the CDR3 is TGCAGTGCTAGCGATGAAGGGCGAAATTCCTACGAGCAGTACTTC. Translating it yields CSASDEGRNSYEQYF.

This chain links TRBV7-3 with TRBJ2-3, with D perhaps TRBD1 or TRBD2 (5 bases each). Germline V lookup: CDR1 SGHTA, CDR2 FQGTGA. Trimming stripped 5 bases from V and 10 bases from J, with 16 bases between. The CDR3 totals 13 residues. For the CDR3, the DNA is TGTGCCAGCAGCCCGGGATGGGGCCTATCGCAGTATTTT. Amino acid sequence: CASSPGWGLSQYF.

The V call is TRBV7-2, the J call TRBJ2-7; D tentatively reads TRBD1 or TRBD2 (7 bases each). CDR1 is SGHTA, CDR2 FQGNSA, per germline. Between the trimmed V and J ends, which lost 7 bases and 5 bases, there was a span of 24 bases. The CDR3 spans 16 residues. CDR3 amino acids: CASTLKGGGGRNEQYF. The CDR3 DNA reads TGTGCCAGCACCTTGAAAGGGGGAGGGGGCAGGAACGAGCAGTACTTC.